The next 21 T cell receptor beta chains were all read from a single sample in a study of cytomegalovirus exposure and HLA in healthy donors. This PCR relied on a set of 60 Vbeta primers and 13 Jbeta primers. The repertoire was sequenced with immunoSEQ multiplex PCR; TCRdb's copy has only in-frame clones and lacks some. The sample shows approximately 180,000 clones, over 60% of them seen only once. Specimen: PBMCs. Receptor source: a man aged 40-50 years in good health and CMV-seropositive.

On this clone itself: A read error may produce the germline difference seen at one junction end. Other DNA sequences in the sample encode the same CDR3. The chain recombines TRBV6-6 with TRBJ2-2; 12 bases are a match to TRBD1. This CDR3 contains 15 residues. From germline, CDR1 is MNHNY and CDR2 SVGAGI (reference sequence). The CDR3 spells CASLRDRGRTGELFF. In DNA, the CDR3 is TGCGCCAGCCTACGGGACAGGGGGCGCACCGGGGAGCTGTTTTTT.

The chain carries TRBV2 and TRBJ1-2; D gene unclear. The CDR3 runs 13 residues. Trimming removed 6 bases from V and 0 bases from J, with 8 bases in between. Germline V gene lookup returns CDR1 SNHLY and CDR2 FYNNEI. In DNA, the CDR3 is TGTGCCAGCAGCTACACAGCTAACTATGGCTACACCTTC. Its translation: CASSYTANYGYTF. Complete variable domain (other parts from reference TRBV2 and TRBJ1-2): EPEVTQTPSHQVTQMGQEVILRCVPISNHLYFYWYRQILGQKVEFLVSFYNNEISEKSEIFDDQFSVERPDGSNFTLKIRSTKLEDSAMYFCASSYTANYGYTFGSGTRLTVV.

The rearrangement joins TRBV4-2 to TRBJ2-3; possible D gene TRBD1, 6 bases. CDR1 is LGHNA and CDR2 is YNFKEQ in the germline V gene. The CDR3 has 17 amino acids. Trimming removed 3 bases at V and 0 bases at J, with 16 bases between. The CDR3, as DNA: TGTGCCAGCAGCCATTCACCGACAGGTAGTAGCACAGATACGCAGTATTTT. This encodes CASSHSPTGSSTDTQYF.

V usage is TRBV9 and J usage is TRBJ2-7; 10 bases are shared with TRBD2. This CDR3 is built from 16 residues. V gave up 4 bases and J gave up 3 bases; unmatched junction bases: 10. Germline values: CDR1 SGDLS, CDR2 YYNGEE. This chain's CDR3 is CASSPGGASGSYEQYF. CDR3 DNA sequence: TGTGCCAGCAGCCCAGGGGGGGCTAGCGGGAGCTACGAGCAGTACTTC.

The rearrangement joins TRBV11-3 to TRBJ2-1; 10 bases agree with TRBD2. The CDR3 is made up of 16 amino acids. Unmatched junction bases numbered 12, after V lost 8 bases and J lost 5 bases. Germline loops: CDR1 SGHNT, CDR2 YENEEA. CDR3 in DNA: TGTGCCAGCGCTCTTGCGGCTAGCGGGGGACACAATGAGCAGTTCTTC. It codes for CASALAASGGHNEQFF.

The chain is built from TRBV28 and TRBJ1-3, with TRBD1 identical over 8 bases. The germline V gene encodes CDR1 MDHEN and CDR2 SYDVKM. The junction had 3 bases not matched to a gene; V was cut back by 0 bases and J by 2 bases. The CDR3 covers 16 residues. CDR3 sequence: CASSLWQGATGNTIYF. The CDR3 DNA is TGTGCCAGCAGTTTATGGCAGGGGGCAACTGGAAACACCATATATTTT.

The V gene is TRBV27, the J gene TRBJ2-3; perhaps TRBD1 as D (5 bases). The CDR3 length is 16 residues. The germline gives CDR1 MNHEY, CDR2 SMNVEV (reference sequence). Trimming shortened V by 6 bases and J by 2 bases, and 18 bases separated the two germline ends. The CDR3 DNA reads TGTGCCAGCAGGGGCTTCGACAGACTTCACACAGATACGCAGTATTTT. Its translation is CASRGFDRLHTDTQYF.

The rearrangement joins TRBV11-1 to TRBJ2-4, with 11 bases that match TRBD2. Germline CDR1 reads SGHAT; CDR2 reads FQDESV (reference sequence). After removal of 0 bases from V and 0 bases from J, the junction contained 7 bases not matched to a gene. This CDR3 has 19 residues. The CDR3 DNA is TGTGCCAGCAGCTTAGCCGGGACTAGCGGAGTACGAGCCAAAAACATTCAGTACTTC. Its translation is CASSLAGTSGVRAKNIQYF. The whole variable domain, remainder taken from reference TRBV11-1 and TRBJ2-4, is EAEVAQSPRYKITEKSQAVAFWCDPISGHATLYWYRQILGQGPELLVQFQDESVVDDSQLPKDRFSAERLKGVDSTLKIQPAELGDSAMYLCASSLAGTSGVRAKNIQYFGAGTRLSVL.

This clone was seen a few times. This chain uses TRBV4-1 with TRBJ2-3, with TRBD2 as a possible D gene (5 bases). CDR1 and CDR2 (germline): MGHRA, YSYEKL. The CDR3 length is 19 residues. V shed 0 bases and J shed 2 bases, with 21 bases lying between them. CDR3 DNA: TGCGCCAGCAGCCAAGATTACTGGGTGGCTCCGGGAATCACAGATACGCAGTATTTT. Translated, it gives CASSQDYWVAPGITDTQYF.

The J gene is TRBJ1-5, the V gene TRBV5-1; perhaps TRBD1 as D (5 bases). CDR1 is SGHRS and CDR2 is YFSETQ in the germline V gene. The CDR3 length is 15 residues. V gave up 4 bases and J gave up 2 bases, with 13 bases separating them. CDR3 residues: CASSAWGDGNQPQHF. Here the CDR3 DNA reads TGCGCCAGCAGCGCGTGGGGGGACGGCAATCAGCCCCAGCATTTT.

The V call is TRBV5-1, the J call TRBJ2-7; TRBD2 matches 13 bases. The germline gives CDR1 SGHRS, CDR2 YFSETQ. The J segment lost 2 bases and the V segment lost 3 bases, leaving 2 bases of the junction unmatched. This CDR3 has 15 residues. The CDR3 bases are TGCGCCAGCAGCTGGGGGACTAGCGGGGCCTACGAGCAGTACTTC. This sequence encodes CASSWGTSGAYEQYF.

The chain employs TRBV6-5 and TRBJ1-1; a weak D match, TRBD1 (5 bases). V was pared by 6 bases and J by 3 bases, with 11 bases between. This CDR3 region has 13 residues. Per germline, CDR1 MNHEY and CDR2 SVGAGI. The CDR3 reads CASRRQSYTEAFF. CDR3 DNA sequence: TGTGCCAGCAGACGACAGTCCTACACTGAAGCTTTCTTT.

CDR3 sequence: CASSLNEKLFF. CDR3 DNA sequence: TGTGCCAGCAGTCTTAATGAAAAACTGTTTTTT. V and J are TRBV2 and TRBJ1-4; D uncertain. The V end was cut by 5 bases, the J end by 4 bases, with 2 bases between. The CDR3 is 11 amino acids. The germline gives CDR1 SNHLY, CDR2 FYNNEI.

The count of this clone is one. This sequence joins TRBV20-1 and TRBJ2-5, with D possibly TRBD1 on 6 matching bases. V shed 5 bases and J shed 7 bases, with 11 bases lying between them. The CDR3 totals 11 residues. The germline V gene has CDR1 DFQATT and CDR2 SNEGSKA (reference sequence). The CDR3 sequence: CSAQGSGTQYF. The DNA for the CDR3 is TGCAGTGCTCAGGGGTCAGGGACCCAGTACTTC.

This clone turned up a few times. The V gene is TRBV18, the J gene TRBJ2-1; D is undetermined. The CDR3 has 18 amino acids. V was cut by 4 bases and J by 0 bases, with 19 bases left in between. Germline V gene lookup returns CDR1 KGHSH and CDR2 LQKENI. The CDR3 here is CASSQRSLTLSSYNEQFF. As DNA, the CDR3 is TGTGCCAGCTCACAAAGAAGTCTTACTCTGAGCTCCTACAATGAGCAGTTCTTC.

J is TRBJ2-5 and V is TRBV4-2; TRBD1 matches at 7 bases. Trimming took 1 base from V and 3 from J; bases not matched to a gene: 2. This CDR3 has 14 amino acids. Looked up from germline, CDR1 is LGHNA and CDR2 is YNFKEQ. The CDR3 DNA follows: TGTGCCAGCAGCCAAGTCGACAGGGAAGAGACCCAGTACTTC. Protein sequence: CASSQVDREETQYF.

The chain employs TRBV1 and TRBJ1-1; the DNA was not used to check the table's D call, TRBD1. TRBV1 is a pseudogene. This CDR3 has 15 amino acids. In DNA form, the CDR3 reads TGCACCAGCAGCCAAGATCTCAGGAGGACAGATGAAGCTTTCTTT. It encodes CTSSQDLRRTDEAFF.

Remarks on this clone: A junction boundary mismatches the germline segment, possibly from a read error. The chain is built from TRBV11-3 and TRBJ2-7; 7 positions match TRBD1. The CDR3 consists of 12 residues. Germline lookup yields CDR1 SGHNT and CDR2 YENEEA. The CDR3 DNA sequence: TGTGCCAGCAGCTTAGATAAGGACAGGCCTCAATTC. Its protein product is CASSLDKDRPQF.

The gene calls are TRBV11-3 and TRBJ2-7; 9 positions agree with TRBD1. The length of the CDR3 is 13 residues. V lost 5 bases, J lost 6 bases, and 5 bases stayed unmatched. CDR1 is SGHNT and CDR2 is YENEEA in the germline V gene. The CDR3 region has the DNA TGTGCCAGCAGCGGACAGGGGATTGGCGAGCAGTACTTC. It encodes CASSGQGIGEQYF.

The chain is built from TRBV5-6 and TRBJ2-5; 9 bases are shared with TRBD2. V shed 0 bases and J 7 bases; nucleotides not matched to a gene: 7. The germline CDR1 and CDR2 sequences are SGHDT and YYEEEE. The CDR3 has 15 amino acids. This CDR3 reads CASSLEGRSGGTQYF. Here the CDR3 DNA reads TGTGCCAGCAGCTTGGAGGGGCGTAGCGGGGGGACCCAGTACTTC.

In regard to this clone: Compared with germline, one end of the junction differs, possibly owing to a read error. In DNA form, the CDR3 reads TGCGCCAGCAGCCGAGGACTAGCGGCAGTCTACGAGCGGTACTTC. Its protein product is CASSRGLAAVYERYF. This rearrangement joins TRBV4-1 to TRBJ2-7; 10 bases are a match to TRBD2. CDR1 and CDR2 (germline): MGHRA, YSYEKL. CDR3 size: 15 residues.